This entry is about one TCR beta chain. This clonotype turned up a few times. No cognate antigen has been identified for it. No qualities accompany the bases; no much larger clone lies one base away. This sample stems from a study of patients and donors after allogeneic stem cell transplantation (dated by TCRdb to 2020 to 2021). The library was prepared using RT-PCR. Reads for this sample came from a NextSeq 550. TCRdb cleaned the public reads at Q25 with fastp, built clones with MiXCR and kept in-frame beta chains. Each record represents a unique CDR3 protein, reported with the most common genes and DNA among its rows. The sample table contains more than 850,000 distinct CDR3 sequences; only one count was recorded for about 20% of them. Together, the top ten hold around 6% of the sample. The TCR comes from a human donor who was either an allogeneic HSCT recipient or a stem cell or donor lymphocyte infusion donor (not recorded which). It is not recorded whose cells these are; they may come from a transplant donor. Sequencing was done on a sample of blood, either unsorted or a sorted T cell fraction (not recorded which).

The nucleotide sequence is TGTGCCAGCAGACAAGTTATAGGGGCCTCCGGGAATGAGCAGTTCTTC. It is translated as CASRQVIGASGNEQFF. The chain joins TRBV7-9 to TRBJ2-1; TRBD1 is perhaps the D gene, given 5 matching bases. The germline V gene (reference sequence) supplies CDR1 SEHNR and CDR2 FQNEAQ. V loses 6 bases of germline sequence and J loses 7 bases, and the interval between the two ends is 22 bases. Measured from the cysteine to the phenylalanine, the CDR3 is 16 residues long. Of all the DNA, just the CDR3 is kept, 48 bases in frame from base 1.